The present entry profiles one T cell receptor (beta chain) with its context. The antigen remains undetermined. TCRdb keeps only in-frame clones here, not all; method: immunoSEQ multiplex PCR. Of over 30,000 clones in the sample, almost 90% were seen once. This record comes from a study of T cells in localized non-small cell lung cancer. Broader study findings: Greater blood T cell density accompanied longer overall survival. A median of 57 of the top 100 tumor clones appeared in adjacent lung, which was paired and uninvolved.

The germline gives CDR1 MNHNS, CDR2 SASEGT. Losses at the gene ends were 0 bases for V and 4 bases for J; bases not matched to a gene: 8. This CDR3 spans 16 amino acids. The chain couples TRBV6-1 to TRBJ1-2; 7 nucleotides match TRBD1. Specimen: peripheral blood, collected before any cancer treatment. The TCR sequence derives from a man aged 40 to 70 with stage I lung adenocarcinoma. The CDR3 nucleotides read TGTGCCAGCAGTGAAGCGCGGACAGGAATCGGCTATGGCTACACCTTC. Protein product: CASSEARTGIGYGYTF.